This T cell receptor (beta chain) stems from a study of T-cell reconstitution after alpha-beta-depleted transplantation in children. At least ten counts were recorded for this clonotype. Unique molecular identifiers were used in preparing the TCRbeta library. Each CDR3 protein gets one entry after TCRdb re-called the PCR reads with MiXCR. The sample carries 280,000 or so distinct CDR3 sequences, around a tenth recorded once. This CDR3 comprises 12 residues. In germline, CDR1 is DFQATT, CDR2 SNEGSKA (reference sequence). Trimming left V 5 bases short and J 6 bases short, with 13 bases between. This chain links TRBV20-1 with TRBJ1-2; D unresolved. This receptor was identified in a male patient aged 2-9 years who had a stem cell transplant for chronic granulomatous disease, so the T cells may come from the graft donor. The input for sequencing was peripheral blood, taken 180 days after TCRalphabeta/CD19-depleted stem cell transplant. CDR3 in DNA: TGCAGTGCTTCTTACGGAGGGAATGGCTACACCTTC. Its protein is CSASYGGNGYTF.